This TCR beta chain was profiled in a study of cytomegalovirus exposure and HLA in healthy donors (dated by TCRdb to the late 2010s). With respect to the entire study: According to an earlier analysis of around 600 of the donors, some 180 million T cells yielded some 120 million unique TCR beta sequences and about 300 Gb of sequence data. About 280 gigabases of sequencing data and roughly 80 million unique TCR sequences made up an early release that covered over 550 HLA-typed donors. Of the 350 to 450 genotyped donors, 65% to 90% were placed in the genetic ancestry cluster associated with self-reported Caucasian donors. The study was designed to test whether signatures of past pathogen exposure could be identified by cataloging public T cell receptors. Using immunosequencing, the study profiled T cell repertoires from roughly 650 subjects and related those repertoires to cytomegalovirus serostatus. In addition to the first cohort of several hundred subjects, a separate validation cohort of 120 different subjects was used. To predict cytomegalovirus infection status, the study combined high-throughput TCR immunosequencing, statistical association of individual TCRs with disease status, and machine learning. In a later analysis, previously published TCR beta repertoires from 500 to 750 donors were re-analyzed and high-resolution HLA genotyping was added so that TCR occurrence patterns could be studied. In the later analysis, no new phenotypic data were used to find candidate immune exposures; instead, reliance was placed on TCR beta sequences and their occurrence across donors. In an earlier analysis of 550 to 700 of the donors, high-throughput TCR beta sequencing was used to judge whether each TCR beta V gene segment behaved as functional or pseudogenic. Alongside the repertoire data, information on donor age, sex, ethnicity and CMV serostatus was compiled. A later genetic analysis used genome-wide SNP genotypes for about 60% of the roughly 670 donors, treating that subset as a discovery cohort. Every repertoire in the discovery cohort had been generated on one and the same sequencing platform. HLA typing included class I and class II loci at four-digit resolution. The number of donors typed differed by locus, with 629-630 for A, B, C, DRB1 and DQB1, approximately 500 for DQA1, 600 to 610 for DPA1, and roughly 450 for DPB1. Roughly 5 DR-DQ haplotypes were treated as single units for association and clustering because of strong linkage in the cohort. Among 398 genotyped donors of the cohort, an average of about 240,000 unique TCR beta nucleotide sequences was sequenced per donor, of which about 19% were non-productive. Summary of the overall study and its limitations: The cohort was sequenced for TCR beta chains only, and without alpha or paired-chain data the features that could be detected were limited. According to a later genetic analysis, donors in an Asian-associated ancestry cluster had fewer N-insertions in productive TCRs than the roughly 670-donor mean. It was suggested by the authors that the approach could potentially be generalized to other disease states and immunological phenotypes. In the study, approximately 150 TCR beta chains were listed as associated with cytomegalovirus. The classifier was reported to diagnose cytomegalovirus status with high specificity and sensitivity in both the original and validation cohorts. Compared with equally common non-associated chains, HLA-associated TCR beta chains in a later analysis were more clonally expanded and had lower generation probabilities. A further reported finding was that TCR beta sequences accurately predicted the HLA-A and HLA-B alleles for most subjects in the first cohort. In an earlier analysis of around 500 of the donors, most TCR beta V segments appeared in productive rearrangements about 87% or about 30% of the time, broadly matching IMGT annotations. CMV serostatus was the only immune exposure information available for the cohort. Over 15 rarely observed V segments, including chromosome 9 orphons, were excluded from the earlier analysis of about 600 of the donors because counts were too low. Most CMV-associated TCR beta chains appeared to be HLA-restricted in a later analysis, and the HLA associations seemed to be driven largely by CMV exposure. Linkage disequilibrium might explain the correlated functional status among segregating V segments, but an unknown experimental factor could not be ruled out. The presence/absence analyses assumed that sequencing depth was roughly uniform across donors, and that assumption may not be true. Strong co-occurrence of HLA alleles, especially DR and DQ, made assigning TCR associations to individual alleles difficult. Some IMGT-functional V segments, including TRBV6-2 and TRBV6-3, could not be distinguished by the 87-base-pair reads and were therefore excluded. According to a later analysis, parvovirus B19, influenza, CMV and Epstein-Barr virus appeared linked to several top co-occurrence clusters. In vitro tests confirmed that a few of the cytomegalovirus-associated TCR beta chains recognize cytomegalovirus antigens. An association between a missense DCLRE1C variant and V-gene and J-gene trimming of TCR beta chains was found in a later genetic analysis and replicated in an independent cohort. Across donors, most TCR sequences were observed very rarely, whereas some public TCRs were present in many individuals. In a later analysis, the rate of TCR association differed among HLA loci, with DRB1 alleles having the most associated TCRs and HLA-C alleles having the fewest. A cluster of highly shared sequence variants was judged likely to be a technical artifact of the sequencing pipeline. Because some donors lacked HLA typing at each locus, the association tests relied only on the typed subset. At a false discovery rate of 0.05, a later analysis linked 16,951 TCR beta sequences to specific HLA alleles.

The cohort was made up of roughly 670 healthy bone marrow donors. Cohort members were all nominally healthy when sampled, although unrecorded immune exposures were likely present. The donor was CMV seronegative and belonged to the group of around 350 seronegative cohort members. Every donor gave a peripheral blood sample, and the peripheral blood mononuclear cells from that sample were used for TCR beta sequencing. Genomic DNA was extracted from the blood cell samples with the Qiagen DNeasy Blood Extraction Kit. Measured from the cysteine to the phenylalanine, the CDR3 is 16 residues long. Only the CDR3 region is kept as DNA, spanning 48 bases read in frame from base 1. The V end loses 5 bases and the J end loses 3 bases, and a stretch of 19 bases separates them. CDR1 MNHGY and CDR2 SAAAGT are derived from the germline V gene. The library relied on the immunoSEQ multiplex PCR assay. A mixture of 60 forward primers for TCR Vbeta segments and 13 reverse primers for TCR Jbeta segments was used in the multiplex PCR. A multiplex PCR assay on genomic DNA amplified the CDR3 region of rearranged TCR beta genes. The amplified TCR beta libraries were sequenced on the Illumina HiSeq System as 87-base-pair reads. The study's processing was this. A later analysis counted about 76 million unique TCR beta chains across the 670 or so repertoires, and around 12 million of these chains were shared by at least two donors. Raw reads were error-corrected and collapsed into unique sequences by a nearest-neighbor algorithm in which closely related sequences were merged to remove PCR and sequencing errors. V, D and J gene segments were assigned by aligning CDR3 sequences to IMGT reference sequences. For a sequence to be retained, a match of at least six nucleotides to both a V gene segment and a J gene segment was required. A rearrangement counted as productive if the CDR3 had no stop codons and remained in frame with V and J, and every other rearrangement counted as non-productive. CDR3 was defined according to IMGT convention as the region running from the second conserved V-encoded cysteine to the conserved J-encoded phenylalanine. Sequences without an unambiguous match to a single V gene segment were excluded from the earlier analysis of about 600 of the donors. An earlier analysis of approximately 590 of the donors classified V segments as functional when productive rearrangements were above 56.7% and as segregating when the standard deviation between donors was above 5%. A statistical classification framework was built for diagnosing cytomegalovirus status from the catalog of TCR beta chain sequences. In a later analysis, V and J genes were assigned by comparing TCR nucleotide sequences against IMGT/GENE-DB human TR gene sequences. The TCRdist pipeline was used in a later analysis to assign CDR3 sequences and most-parsimonious VDJ recombination scenarios. A later analysis defined each TCR beta chain by its CDR3 amino acid sequence plus V-gene family, and excluded reads lacking a unique V-gene family. As a way to deal with suspected cross-contamination and a sequencing artifact, a later analysis dropped approximately 590 nucleotide sequences that were highly shared and had low generation probability. In a later analysis, a clonal expansion index for each public chain was calculated from normalized within-repertoire ranks of inferred template counts. Generation probabilities in a later analysis came from a VDJ recombination model fitted to out-of-frame rearrangements, and those results were checked against IGoR. In a later analysis, TCR-TCR, TCR-HLA and TCR-CMV co-occurrence was scored with hypergeometric tests, and a repertoire-size bias correction was applied to TCR pairs. A later analysis estimated false discovery rates by permuting HLA or CMV assignments 20 times. A later analysis grouped co-occurring TCRs with DBSCAN, adding TCRdist sequence similarity when clustering within HLA-allele-positive subsets. Repertoires with fewer than 30,000 or more than 120,000 public chains were left out of co-occurrence clustering, as were four to six repertoires with anomalous nucleotide sharing. TCRdb provides this immuneACCESS table in a form limited to in-frame rearrangements. Some clones are lacking; in checked studies, under half of them reflect an unresolved V gene, and why the rest are absent is not known. The D gene and trimming were derived from the DNA, and the V and J assignments and clone size from that table. The sample data list 100,000 or so clones, and 76% of these were observed just once. The ten most abundant clones make up around 4% of the sample.

In the case of this clone: No cognate antigen has been identified for it. Base qualities are not at hand, and no much larger clone is one base apart.

The sequenced material came from PBMCs. This sequence uses TRBV6-8 and TRBJ1-2; tentative D gene TRBD1, with 6 bases matching. This clonotype originated in a man aged 40-50 years in good health and CMV-seronegative. For the CDR3, the sequence is CASSQVLLQGYYGYTF. The nucleotide sequence reads TGTGCCAGCAGTCAAGTCCTCTTACAGGGTTACTATGGCTACACCTTC.